Listed below are T cell receptor delta chains from one sample, sequenced in a study of gamma-delta chains in newborns, infants, children. TCRdb repeated clone calling on the reads with CATT. The sample carries about 3,800 delta-chain clones, around 2% recorded once. Input material: blood. Every receptor here comes from a child who was a newborn, infant or young child, either healthy, febrile or measles-vaccinated (not recorded which). The CDR3 runs from the conserved cysteine through the conserved F or W. A D gene is named only where the DNA matches it firmly. Size tells how often a clone was seen (once, few, many) or the class of an expanded clone, and some rows leave it out.

d_gene: .
abundance: few
len: 19
j_gene: TRDJ3
v_gene: TRDV2
CDR3aa: CACDTWGFPSSWDTRQMFF
CDR3nt: TGTGCCTGTGACACCTGGGGGTTCCCGAGCTCCTGGGACACCCGACAGATGTTTTTC

d_gene: TRDD3
abundance: .
len: 19
j_gene: TRDJ3
v_gene: TRDV2
CDR3aa: CACDTVLGESSRDTRQMFF
CDR3nt: TGTGCCTGTGACACTGTACTGGGGGAGAGCTCCCGGGACACCCGACAGATGTTTTTC

d_gene: .
abundance: few
len: 18
j_gene: TRDJ3
v_gene: TRDV2
CDR3aa: CACDTLGISSWDTRQMFF
CDR3nt: TGTGCCTGTGACACGCTGGGGATCAGCTCCTGGGACACCCGACAGATGTTTTTC

d_gene: TRDD3
abundance: .
len: 17
j_gene: TRDJ1
v_gene: TRDV2
CDR3aa: CACDGMGTGGSTDKLIF
CDR3nt: TGTGCCTGTGACGGGATGGGTACTGGGGGATCCACCGATAAACTCATCTTT

d_gene: .
abundance: few
len: 17
j_gene: TRDJ3
v_gene: TRDV2
CDR3aa: CACDTWGPSWDTRQMFF
CDR3nt: TGTGCCTGTGACACCTGGGGGCCCTCCTGGGACACCCGACAGATGTTTTTC

d_gene: .
abundance: few
len: 17
j_gene: TRDJ3
v_gene: TRDV2
CDR3aa: CACDTVTASWDTRQMFF
CDR3nt: TGTGCCTGTGACACCGTAACCGCGTCCTGGGACACCCGACAGATGTTTTTC

d_gene: TRDD3
abundance: .
len: 17
j_gene: TRDJ1
v_gene: TRDV1
CDR3aa: CALGEPYWGIRIDKLIF
CDR3nt: TGTGCTCTTGGGGAACCGTACTGGGGGATACGCATCGATAAACTCATCTTT

d_gene: TRDD3
abundance: .
len: 19
j_gene: TRDJ3
v_gene: TRDV2
CDR3aa: CACDTGWGNISWDTRQMFF
CDR3nt: TGTGCCTGTGACACCGGCTGGGGGAATATCTCCTGGGACACCCGACAGATGTTTTTC

d_gene: TRDD3
abundance: medium-sized
len: 21
j_gene: TRDJ3
v_gene: TRDV3
CDR3aa: CASPFLLGDVTSSWDTRQMFF
CDR3nt: TGTGCCTCCCCATTCCTACTGGGGGATGTTACCAGCTCCTGGGACACCCGACAGATGTTTTTC

d_gene: .
abundance: .
len: 24
j_gene: TRDJ2
v_gene: TRDV2
CDR3aa: CACTRDGSRNFMEPGTSLTAQLFF
CDR3nt: TGTGCCTGCACGAGGGACGGCTCACGGAACTTTATGGAACCTGGAACCTCTTTGACAGCACAACTCTTCTTT

d_gene: .
abundance: .
len: 17
j_gene: TRDJ3
v_gene: TRDV2
CDR3aa: CACDTAGNSWDTRQMFF
CDR3nt: TGTGCCTGTGACACCGCCGGGAACTCCTGGGACACCCGACAGATGTTTTTC

d_gene: TRDD3
abundance: .
len: 17
j_gene: TRDJ2
v_gene: TRDV2
CDR3aa: CACDTVGDKALTAQLFF
CDR3nt: TGTGCCTGTGACACCGTGGGGGATAAGGCTTTGACAGCACAACTCTTCTTT

d_gene: TRDD3
abundance: few
len: 18
j_gene: TRDJ1
v_gene: TRAV29/DV5
CDR3aa: CAAASYPGGYRCTDKLIF
CDR3nt: TGTGCAGCAGCTTCCTACCCTGGGGGATACCGCTGCACCGATAAACTCATCTTT

d_gene: TRDD3
abundance: few
len: 20
j_gene: TRDJ3
v_gene: TRDV2
CDR3aa: CACDTATGGYASWDTRQMFF
CDR3nt: TGTGCCTGTGACACCGCCACTGGGGGATACGCGTCCTGGGACACCCGACAGATGTTTTTC

d_gene: TRDD3
abundance: few
len: 17
j_gene: TRDJ1
v_gene: TRDV3
CDR3aa: CAAHLGYWGRYTDKLIF
CDR3nt: TGTGCTGCCCACCTTGGGTACTGGGGGAGGTACACCGATAAACTCATCTTT

d_gene: TRDD3
abundance: few
len: 17
j_gene: TRDJ3
v_gene: TRDV2
CDR3aa: CACDRTGGSWDTRQMFF
CDR3nt: TGTGCCTGTGATCGTACTGGGGGTTCCTGGGACACCCGACAGATGTTTTTC

d_gene: TRDD3
abundance: large
len: 21
j_gene: TRDJ3
v_gene: TRDV2
CDR3aa: CACDTVGTGGSSSWDTRQMFF
CDR3nt: TGTGCCTGTGACACCGTCGGTACTGGGGGATCCAGCTCCTGGGACACCCGACAGATGTTTTTC

d_gene: TRDD3
abundance: few
len: 19
j_gene: TRDJ3
v_gene: TRDV2
CDR3aa: CACDSLGDLYSWDTRQMFF
CDR3nt: TGTGCCTGTGACTCTCTGGGGGATCTTTACTCCTGGGACACCCGACAGATGTTTTTC

d_gene: TRDD3
abundance: .
len: 15
j_gene: TRDJ1
v_gene: TRDV2
CDR3aa: CACDALLGDTDKLIF
CDR3nt: TGTGCCTGTGACGCCTTACTGGGGGACACCGATAAACTCATCTTT

d_gene: TRDD3
abundance: .
len: 16
j_gene: TRDJ1
v_gene: TRAV29/DV5
CDR3aa: CAASPTGDPYTDKLIF
CDR3nt: TGTGCAGCAAGCCCCACTGGGGACCCCTACACCGATAAACTCATCTTT

d_gene: TRDD3
abundance: few
len: 18
j_gene: TRDJ3
v_gene: TRDV2
CDR3aa: CACDKLGDTRWDTRQMFF
CDR3nt: TGTGCCTGTGACAAACTGGGGGATACGCGGTGGGACACCCGACAGATGTTTTTC

d_gene: .
abundance: .
len: 11
j_gene: TRDJ1
v_gene: TRDV2
CDR3aa: CASEYTDKLIF
CDR3nt: TGTGCCTCCGAATACACCGATAAACTCATCTTT

d_gene: TRDD3
abundance: large
len: 14
j_gene: TRDJ1
v_gene: TRDV2
CDR3aa: CACDGGYYTDKLIF
CDR3nt: TGTGCCTGTGACGGGGGATACTACACCGATAAACTCATCTTT

d_gene: .
abundance: few
len: 17
j_gene: TRDJ3
v_gene: TRDV2
CDR3aa: CACDTEGRSWDTRQMFF
CDR3nt: TGTGCCTGTGACACTGAGGGTCGCTCCTGGGACACCCGACAGATGTTTTTC

d_gene: TRDD3
abundance: .
len: 18
j_gene: TRDJ3
v_gene: TRDV2
CDR3aa: CACDTLGDTSWDTRQMFF
CDR3nt: TGTGCCTGTGACACCCTGGGGGATACCTCCTGGGACACCCGACAGATGTTTTTC

d_gene: TRDD3
abundance: .
len: 18
j_gene: TRDJ2
v_gene: TRDV2
CDR3aa: CACDTVLGDTSLTAQLFF
CDR3nt: TGTGCCTGTGACACCGTACTGGGGGATACCTCCTTGACAGCACAACTCTTCTTT

d_gene: .
abundance: few
len: 15
j_gene: TRDJ1
v_gene: TRDV2
CDR3aa: CACDTVGLYTDKLIF
CDR3nt: TGTGCCTGTGACACCGTCGGGTTGTACACCGATAAACTCATCTTT

d_gene: .
abundance: .
len: 16
j_gene: TRDJ3
v_gene: TRDV2
CDR3aa: CACDTGGSWDTRQMFF
CDR3nt: TGTGCCTGTGACACCGGGGGCTCCTGGGACACCCGACAGATGTTTTTC

d_gene: .
abundance: .
len: 17
j_gene: TRDJ1
v_gene: TRDV1
CDR3aa: CALGELAQGRNTDKLIF
CDR3nt: TGTGCTCTTGGGGAACTAGCCCAAGGCCGTAACACCGATAAACTCATCTTT

d_gene: .
abundance: .
len: 15
j_gene: TRDJ2
v_gene: TRDV2
CDR3aa: CACDKGIALTAQLFF
CDR3nt: TGTGCCTGTGACAAAGGGATAGCTTTGACAGCACAACTCTTCTTT

d_gene: TRDD3
abundance: medium-sized
len: 20
j_gene: TRDJ3
v_gene: TRDV2
CDR3aa: CACDTGWGIRGSWDTRQMFF
CDR3nt: TGTGCCTGTGACACCGGCTGGGGGATACGAGGCTCCTGGGACACCCGACAGATGTTTTTC

d_gene: TRDD3
abundance: few
len: 16
j_gene: TRDJ2
v_gene: TRDV1
CDR3aa: CALLLGARVLTAQLFF
CDR3nt: TGTGCTCTTCTACTGGGGGCAAGGGTTTTGACAGCACAACTCTTCTTT

d_gene: TRDD3
abundance: .
len: 18
j_gene: TRDJ3
v_gene: TRDV2
CDR3aa: CACDVLGSSSWDTRQMFF
CDR3nt: TGTGCCTGTGACGTACTGGGGTCAAGCTCCTGGGACACCCGACAGATGTTTTTC

d_gene: TRDD3
abundance: .
len: 17
j_gene: TRDJ3
v_gene: TRDV2
CDR3aa: CACDTLGGSWDTRQMFF
CDR3nt: TGTGCCTGTGACACCCTGGGGGGCTCCTGGGACACCCGACAGATGTTTTTC

d_gene: .
abundance: .
len: 16
j_gene: TRDJ3
v_gene: TRDV2
CDR3aa: CACDTVGSWDTRQMFF
CDR3nt: TGTGCCTGTGACACCGTCGGGAGCTGGGACACCCGACAGATGTTTTTC